This T cell receptor beta chain was obtained from a study of blood T cell repertoires in COVID-19. Study in general: T cells, B-cell-depleted T cells, or PBMCs supplied cDNA or gDNA.

The repertoire was sequenced with immunoSEQ multiplex PCR; TCRdb's copy has only in-frame clones and lacks some. The sample records 400,000 to 550,000 clones, around 90% being singletons. The V gene lost 1 base and the J gene lost 7 bases, with 8 bases spanning the gap. CDR1 and CDR2 (germline): MGHDK, SYGVNS. This CDR3 has 13 amino acids. The rearrangement links TRBV25-1 to TRBJ2-1; D remains ambiguous. The sequenced material came from PBMCs or T cells enriched from blood (not recorded which). This TCR derives from a woman between 18 and 29 years old with acute COVID-19. DNA of the CDR3: TGTGCCAGCAGTGAATCCCTGGCTAATGAGCAGTTCTTC. Protein product: CASSESLANEQFF.